Listed below are T cell receptor beta chains from one sample, sequenced in a study of Ad26.COV2.S vaccination and SARS-CoV-2 variants. Libraries were prepared by immunoSEQ multiplex PCR; TCRdb keeps only in-frame clonotypes and omits some of them. The sample lists 380,000 or so clones; around 89% were seen once. The specimen comprised peripheral blood, sampled in a trial of Ad26.COV2.S vaccine versus placebo. The receptors were sampled from a person aged 18-60 years who received the Ad26.COV2.S COVID-19 vaccine or a placebo. CDR3s include the opening cysteine and the closing phenylalanine or tryptophan. Each record gives: clone size, V gene, J gene, D gene, CDR3 DNA, CDR3 protein. A D gene is named only where the DNA matches it firmly. Clone sizes are given selectively: once, few, many, or a class where the clone is expanded.

.,TRBV28,TRBJ1-2,.,TGTGCCAGCCTGGACACTGGGGAAGGCTACACCTTC,CASLDTGEGYTF
.,TRBV28,TRBJ2-1,TRBD2,TGTGCCAGCAGACCCCTAGCGGGAGGGTACTACAATGAGCAGTTCTTC,CASRPLAGGYYNEQFF
.,TRBV27,TRBJ2-5,.,TGTGCCAGCAGTTTATCCACTAGCAGACAAGAGACCCAGTACTTC,CASSLSTSRQETQYF
.,TRBV20-1,TRBJ1-4,.,TGCAGTGCTAGTTCCGGGGGGGAAAAACTGTTTTTT,CSASSGGEKLFF
.,TRBV7-2,TRBJ2-3,.,TGTGCCAGCAGCTTGATTGACAGGCTGTTCAGCGCAGATACGCAGTATTTT,CASSLIDRLFSADTQYF
.,TRBV27,TRBJ1-1,.,TGTGCCAGCAGTTTTTGGGGGCTCGACACTGAAGCTTTCTTT,CASSFWGLDTEAFF
.,TRBV28,TRBJ1-2,.,TGTGCCAGCAGCCCTCCACAGCTTATTACTAACTATGGCTACACCTTC,CASSPPQLITNYGYTF
.,TRBV18,TRBJ1-1,TRBD1,TGTGCCAGCTCACCTGACAGGGGAGGCACTGAAGCTTTCTTT,CASSPDRGGTEAFF
.,TRBV6-4,TRBJ1-1,.,TGTGCCAGCAGCATCCGGGCCGACACTGAAGCTTTCTTT,CASSIRADTEAFF
.,TRBV6-2/TRBV6-3,TRBJ2-7,.,TGTGCCAGCAGTACCTTAAGCCTCATTACCTACGAGCAGTACTTC,CASSTLSLITYEQYF
.,TRBV6-6,TRBJ2-7,TRBD1,TGTGCCAGCGGTTTACCCGGGACAGACTACGAGCAGTACTTC,CASGLPGTDYEQYF
.,TRBV10-3,TRBJ2-3,TRBD2,TGTGCCATCAGTGCGACTAGCGGTAGCACAGATACGCAGTATTTT,CAISATSGSTDTQYF
.,TRBV7-9,TRBJ1-3,.,TGTGCCAGCAGCCGGGAATCTGGAAACACCATATATTTT,CASSRESGNTIYF
once,TRBV29-1,TRBJ1-1,.,TGCAGTGCTAAGTTGAACACTGAAGCTTTCTTT,CSAKLNTEAFF
.,TRBV27,TRBJ1-5,.,TGTGCCAGCAGTTTAACCGGGGTTAATCAGCCCCAGCATTTT,CASSLTGVNQPQHF
once,TRBV19,TRBJ1-6,.,TGTGCCAGTAGAACAACAGGCCACCTTTATAATTCACCCCTCCACTTT,CASRTTGHLYNSPLHF
.,TRBV7-9,TRBJ1-1,.,TGTGCCAGCAGCTTAGTTGGGGCACAGGGACGAATGAACACTGAAGCTTTCTTT,CASSLVGAQGRMNTEAFF
.,TRBV3-1/TRBV3-2,TRBJ2-3,.,TGTGCCAGCAGCCCCACCACAGATACGCAGTATTTT,CASSPTTDTQYF
.,TRBV4-3,TRBJ2-2,TRBD1,TGCGCCAGCAGCCAAAACCCCAGGGGGACCGGGGAGCTGTTTTTT,CASSQNPRGTGELFF